This T cell receptor beta chain derives from a study of blood T cell repertoires in COVID-19. Study overall: Donors in the United States, Italy and Spain gave samples during acute or convalescent COVID-19. Sources were T cells, B-cell-depleted T cells, or PBMCs; the material itself was cDNA or gDNA.

The CDR3 is 16 residues long. V trimming: 3 bases; J trimming: 4 bases; junction bases outside the gene matches: 6. Germline CDR1 reads KGHSH; CDR2 reads LQKENI. Seattle patients were enrolled while actively infected and followed longitudinally. In the source study's methods: Scientists estimated how many nucleated cells there were by amplifying reference gene primers. Repertoires were generated with immunoSEQ multiplex PCR, while TCRdb's copy carries only in-frame clones and drops some. V and J calls and clone size follow that table, whereas D and trimming were derived from the DNA. The sample shows about 170,000 clones, roughly nine tenths of them seen only once.

Sequenced: peripheral blood. This receptor was taken from a woman aged 55-69 years with COVID-19, enrolled during active disease. The rearrangement uses TRBV18 and TRBJ2-2, with 9 bases that match TRBD2. The CDR3 reads CASSPASGARTGELFF. CDR3 sequence (DNA): TGTGCCAGCTCACCGGCTAGCGGGGCCCGCACCGGGGAGCTGTTTTTT.